This TCR beta chain was captured in a study of cytomegalovirus exposure and HLA in healthy donors. To note about this clone: This clone may be a read error of a much larger clone one base away.

Vbeta (60) and Jbeta (13) primers were used in the PCR. Profiling relied on immunoSEQ multiplex PCR, and the TCRdb table lists in-frame clones only, not all of them. The table includes fewer than 250,000 clones, almost 80% detected once. Trimming cost V 6 bases and J 0 bases; bases outside gene matches: 4. The CDR3 loop spans 15 amino acids. From germline, CDR1 is SNHLY and CDR2 FYNNEI. The material sequenced was PBMCs. The rearrangement uses TRBV2 and TRBJ2-1; TRBD2 matches at 8 bases. This TCR was sampled from a man in his late teens or twenties in good health and CMV-seronegative. The CDR3 spells CASSSGTSSYNEQFF. The CDR3, as DNA: TGTGCCAGCAGCTCCGGGACTAGCTCCTACAATGAGCAGTTCTTC.